This passage covers 19 T cell receptor beta chains from one sample sequenced in a study of shared clonotypes between healthy human individuals. Sequencing used immunoSEQ multiplex PCR; TCRdb keeps in-frame clones, though not all of them. The data hold about 2 million clones, with approximately 95% observed a single time. Sequenced input: naive CD4+ T cells sorted from blood. Subset indicated: CD45RA+ positively selected. These receptors were collected from a young man in good health.

This clone appeared a single time. This chain connects TRBV7-9 to TRBJ2-1, with 7 bases aligning to TRBD2. Unmatched junction bases numbered 7, after V lost 0 bases and J lost 5 bases. Germline V lookup: CDR1 SEHNR, CDR2 FQNEAQ (reference sequence). The CDR3 contains 16 residues. The CDR3 spells CASSLASGLNDNEQFF. CDR3 nucleotide sequence: TGTGCCAGCAGCTTAGCTAGCGGGCTTAATGACAATGAGCAGTTCTTC. Looking up the rest from reference TRBV7-9 and TRBJ2-1 gives the full variable domain: DTGVSQNPRHKITKRGQNVTFRCDPISEHNRLYWYRQTLGQGPEFLTYFQNEAQLEKSRLLSDRFSAERPKGSFSTLEIQRTEQGDSAMYLCASSLASGLNDNEQFFGPGTRLTVL.

The chain links TRBV6-6 to TRBJ2-5, with TRBD1 matching over 8 bases. The last part of the DNA fits TRBJ2-7 better; the J call may be wrong. CDR3 size: 15 residues. Germline V lookup: CDR1 MNHNY, CDR2 SVGAGI (reference sequence). In DNA form, the CDR3 reads TGTGCCAGCAGTTACTCGGGACAGGACGCCTACGAGCAGTACTTC. Translating gives CASSYSGQDAYEQYF.

This chain uses TRBV5-1 with TRBJ2-5, with TRBD2 matching over 9 bases. The ends lost 5 bases at V and 5 bases at J; junction bases unmatched: 13. From germline, CDR1 is SGHRS and CDR2 YFSETQ. This CDR3 contains 16 residues. CDR3 region: CASSSEGGRAGETQYF. The DNA for the CDR3 is TGCGCCAGCAGTTCCGAGGGCGGGAGGGCTGGTGAGACCCAGTACTTC.

This sequence joins TRBV27 and TRBJ1-1; no firm D call. V was shortened by 6 bases and J by 1 base, with 9 bases between the two germline ends. CDR1 is MNHEY and CDR2 is SMNVEV in the germline V gene (reference sequence). The CDR3 totals 13 residues. The CDR3 sequence: CASRMIGNTEAFF. In DNA form, the CDR3 reads TGTGCCAGCAGGATGATTGGGAACACTGAAGCTTTCTTT.

This chain joins TRBV7-6 and TRBJ2-7; 10 positions agree with TRBD1. Germline lookup yields CDR1 SGHVS and CDR2 FNYEAQ. The CDR3 has 15 residues. Trimming took 4 bases from V and 2 from J; bases not matched to a gene: 5. The CDR3 region is CASSYTGTGAYEQYF. The CDR3 bases are TGTGCCAGCAGCTACACCGGGACAGGGGCCTACGAGCAGTACTTC.

Comments on this clone: Other DNA sequences within the sample encode an identical CDR3. The V call is TRBV5-1, the J call TRBJ2-3; no definite D call. The CDR3 sequence is 15 residues long. Trimming stripped 0 bases from V and 0 bases from J, with 8 bases between. Germline CDR1 SGHRS, CDR2 YFSETQ. CDR3 residues: CASSLDGRSTDTQYF. CDR3 in DNA: TGCGCCAGCAGCTTGGACGGGCGAAGCACAGATACGCAGTATTTT. Filled out from reference TRBV5-1 and TRBJ2-3, the complete variable domain reads KAGVTQTPRYLIKTRGQQVTLSCSPISGHRSVSWYQQTPGQGLQFLFEYFSETQRNKGNFPGRFSGRQFSNSRSEMNVSTLELGDSALYLCASSLDGRSTDTQYFGPGTRLTVL.

The chain recombines TRBV4-1 with TRBJ2-7; no clear D gene. Germline CDR1 and CDR2: MGHRA and YSYEKL. Trimming cost V 1 base and J 3 bases, with 13 bases left between them. The CDR3 runs to 15 residues. CDR3 sequence: CASSQGADWDYEQYF. CDR3 in DNA: TGCGCCAGCAGCCAAGGGGCCGACTGGGACTACGAGCAGTACTTC.

The chain uses TRBV5-6 and TRBJ2-3; 7 nucleotides agree with TRBD1. CDR1 is SGHDT and CDR2 is YYEEEE in the germline V gene. CDR3 size: 15 residues. J gave up 5 bases and V 0 bases, and 6 bases lay outside the gene matches. The CDR3 DNA sequence: TGTGCCAGCAGCTTGGGACAGGGTAGGGGAGATACGCAGTATTTT. Its protein product is CASSLGQGRGDTQYF.

In its sample, this clone was seen a few times. The V and J genes are TRBV7-2 and TRBJ1-6; D is ambiguous. Per germline, CDR1 SGHTA and CDR2 FQGNSA. The ends were cut back, 5 bases at V and 16 bases at J, with 24 bases in the middle. CDR3 size: 15 residues. The CDR3 bases are TGTGCCAGCAGCCCATCGACGGCGGAACATCACCGGCTCCACTTT. Translated, it gives CASSPSTAEHHRLHF.

Comment on this clone: Other DNA sequences of this sample code for an identical CDR3. The chain joins TRBV18 to TRBJ2-5; no reliable D call. This CDR3 is 14 amino acids long. Trimming pared 0 bases from V and 1 base from J, leaving 6 bases between. Germline V gives CDR1 KGHSH, CDR2 LQKENI. CDR3 loop: CASSPPAGQETQYF. The CDR3 nucleotides are TGTGCCAGCTCACCACCGGCTGGCCAAGAGACCCAGTACTTC.

V usage is TRBV5-8 and J usage is TRBJ2-1, with TRBD1 identical over 7 bases. CDR3 length equals 13 residues. With 4 bases clipped from V and 7 bases from J, the junction kept 5 bases outside the gene matches. Per germline, CDR1 SGHTS and CDR2 YDEGEE. CDR3 DNA sequence: TGTGCCAGCAGCGGACAGGTTCAAAATGAGCAGTTCTTC. It yields the protein CASSGQVQNEQFF.

About this clone itself: In the same sample, other DNA sequences code for this CDR3. The chain carries TRBV6-6 and TRBJ2-7; the match to TRBD1 covers 8 bases. Germline CDR1 MNHNY, CDR2 SVGAGI (reference sequence). V lost 3 bases and J lost 3; bases outside the gene matches: 4. The CDR3 sequence is 14 residues long. The CDR3 protein is CASSYGQGIYEQYF. CDR3 DNA: TGTGCCAGCAGTTATGGACAGGGCATCTACGAGCAGTACTTC.

The chain recombines TRBV18 with TRBJ2-5, with D tentatively TRBD1 or TRBD2 (5 bases each). Trimming removed 5 bases at V and 2 bases at J, with 12 bases between. The germline V gene has CDR1 KGHSH and CDR2 LQKENI. There are 14 residues in the CDR3. CDR3 protein: CASSWAEGQETQYF. CDR3 DNA sequence: TGTGCCAGCTCATGGGCCGAGGGGCAAGAGACCCAGTACTTC.

Of note for this clone: Other nucleotide sequences in the sample specify the same CDR3. The chain recombines TRBV5-1 with TRBJ1-6; D is unresolved. V lost 0 bases, J lost 4 bases, and 5 bases lay in between. CDR3 length: 14 residues. The germline CDR1 and CDR2 sequences are SGHRS and YFSETQ. DNA for the CDR3: TGCGCCAGCAGCTTGGACGGTTATAATTCACCCCTCCACTTT. Translation gives CASSLDGYNSPLHF.

J is TRBJ1-3 and V is TRBV11-2; D gene uncertain. The CDR3 extends over 15 amino acids. V was cut by 5 bases and J by 4 bases, with 15 bases left in between. Germline CDR1 reads SGHAT; CDR2 reads FQNNGV. The CDR3 DNA reads as TGTGCCAGCAGCCTGCCGCCCTATTGGGGAAACACCATATATTTT. Translating it yields CASSLPPYWGNTIYF.

Turning to this clone: Additional DNA sequences in this sample encode the identical CDR3. The chain employs TRBV30 and TRBJ1-6, with 11 positions matching TRBD1. The V gene end was trimmed by 3 bases and the J gene end by 9 bases; junction bases not matched to a gene: 4. Germline CDR1 GTSNPN, CDR2 SVGIG (reference sequence). CDR3 length: 14 amino acids. Written as DNA, the CDR3 is TGTGCCTGGAGCGCCGGGACAGGGGGTTCACCCCTCCACTTT. It translates to CAWSAGTGGSPLHF.

The CDR3 nucleotides are TGTGCCAGCAGATACGGGGTCGGTGGGAACACTGAAGCTTTCTTT. It codes for CASRYGVGGNTEAFF. This chain links TRBV6-1 with TRBJ1-1; no clear D. Trimming removed 6 bases from V and 1 base from J, with 15 bases in between. This CDR3 is 15 amino acids long. In germline, CDR1 is MNHNS, CDR2 SASEGT.

This chain joins TRBV2 and TRBJ2-1, with 10 bases lining up with TRBD1. V dropped 6 bases and J dropped 2; count of bases not matched to a gene: 4. The CDR3 spans 15 residues. Germline CDR1 and CDR2: SNHLY and FYNNEI. The CDR3, as DNA: TGTGCCAGCAGCTTAGGACAGGGGGCCTACAATGAGCAGTTCTTC. It encodes CASSLGQGAYNEQFF.

V is TRBV4-1 and J is TRBJ2-1, with D hard to call. The CDR3 is 19 residues long. CDR1 and CDR2 (germline): MGHRA, YSYEKL. V shed 5 bases and J shed 5 bases, with 28 bases lying between them. This CDR3 is CASSYTPMPSATRNNEQFF. The CDR3 coding sequence is TGCGCCAGCAGCTATACCCCTATGCCGAGCGCGACCAGAAACAATGAGCAGTTCTTC.